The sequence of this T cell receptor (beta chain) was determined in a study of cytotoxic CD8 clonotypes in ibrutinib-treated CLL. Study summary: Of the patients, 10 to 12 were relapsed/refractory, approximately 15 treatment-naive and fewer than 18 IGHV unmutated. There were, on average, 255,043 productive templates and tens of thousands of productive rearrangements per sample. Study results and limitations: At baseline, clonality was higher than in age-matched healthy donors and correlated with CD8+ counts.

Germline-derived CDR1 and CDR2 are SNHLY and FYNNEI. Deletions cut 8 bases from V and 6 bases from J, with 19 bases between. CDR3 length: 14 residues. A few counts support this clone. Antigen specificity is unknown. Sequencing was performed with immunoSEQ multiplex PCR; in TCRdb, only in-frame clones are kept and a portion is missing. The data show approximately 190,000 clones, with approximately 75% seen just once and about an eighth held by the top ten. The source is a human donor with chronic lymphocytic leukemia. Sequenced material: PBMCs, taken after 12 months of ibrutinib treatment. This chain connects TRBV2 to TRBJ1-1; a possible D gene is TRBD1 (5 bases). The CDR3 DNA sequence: TGTGCCAGCGCCGGGACGGAGGTATATGCTGAAGCTTTCTTT. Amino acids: CASAGTEVYAEAFF.